This is a list of T cell receptor beta chains from one sample in a study of T cells in Graves' hyperthyroidism and ophthalmopathy. TCRdb recomputed calls from the multiplex PCR reads with MiXCR, one row per CDR3 protein. The data hold approximately 600,000 distinct CDR3 sequences, with approximately 15% observed a single time. The sample was blood. These receptors originate from a woman in her 30s with Graves' hyperthyroidism that later progressed to Graves' ophthalmopathy. Each CDR3 is given with its conserved first and last residue. Fields, in order: CDR3 protein, CDR3 DNA, J gene, V gene, D gene, clone size. D genes are given only for firm matches. Only part of the rows carry a size: once, few, many, or a class if the clone is expanded.

CDR3 protein: CSARDILTDTQYF
CDR3 DNA: TGCAGTGCTAGAGACATTCTCACAGATACGCAGTATTTT
J gene: TRBJ2-3
V gene: TRBV20-1
D gene: .
clone size: many

CDR3 protein: CSARGTGGGSRNQPQHF
CDR3 DNA: TGCAGTGCTAGAGGGACAGGGGGTGGGAGTAGAAATCAGCCCCAGCATTTT
J gene: TRBJ1-5
V gene: TRBV20-1
D gene: TRBD1
clone size: few

CDR3 protein: CATSDKGGGELFF
CDR3 DNA: TGTGCCACCAGTGACAAAGGAGGCGGGGAGCTGTTTTTT
J gene: TRBJ2-2
V gene: TRBV24-1
D gene: .
clone size: .

CDR3 protein: CASHRDRTSGSYEQYF
CDR3 DNA: TGCGCCAGCCACCGGGACAGGACTAGCGGGAGCTACGAGCAGTACTTC
J gene: TRBJ2-7
V gene: TRBV10-2
D gene: TRBD2
clone size: .

CDR3 protein: CSARESSADTQYF
CDR3 DNA: TGCAGTGCTAGGGAGTCTAGCGCTGATACGCAGTATTTT
J gene: TRBJ2-3
V gene: TRBV20-1
D gene: .
clone size: many

CDR3 protein: CAWSRIAGMETQYF
CDR3 DNA: TGTGCCTGGAGTAGGATCGCGGGAATGGAGACCCAGTACTTC
J gene: TRBJ2-5
V gene: TRBV30
D gene: .
clone size: few

CDR3 protein: CAWSRTGGLNQPQHF
CDR3 DNA: TGTGCCTGGAGCCGGACAGGGGGTTTAAATCAGCCCCAGCATTTT
J gene: TRBJ1-5
V gene: TRBV30
D gene: TRBD1
clone size: many

CDR3 protein: CATSDHQANTEAFF
CDR3 DNA: TGTGCCACCAGTGATCACCAGGCGAACACTGAAGCTTTCTTT
J gene: TRBJ1-1
V gene: TRBV24-1
D gene: .
clone size: many

CDR3 protein: CAISAPGGAEQFF
CDR3 DNA: TGTGCCATCAGTGCCCCGGGGGGGGCTGAGCAGTTCTTC
J gene: TRBJ2-1
V gene: TRBV10-3
D gene: TRBD2
clone size: .

CDR3 protein: CASSQVTGAEQYF
CDR3 DNA: TGTGCCAGCAGCCAGGTCACAGGGGCCGAGCAGTACTTC
J gene: TRBJ2-7
V gene: TRBV3-1
D gene: TRBD1
clone size: many

CDR3 protein: CASSQVGPGPIDEQYF
CDR3 DNA: TGTGCCAGCAGCCAAGTCGGTCCCGGGCCGATCGACGAGCAGTACTTC
J gene: TRBJ2-7
V gene: TRBV3-1
D gene: .
clone size: .

CDR3 protein: CASSQENYGYTF
CDR3 DNA: TGTGCCAGCAGCCAAGAAAACTATGGCTACACCTTC
J gene: TRBJ1-2
V gene: TRBV14
D gene: .
clone size: many

CDR3 protein: CASSPRLDPSYEQYF
CDR3 DNA: TGTGCCAGCAGCCCCCGACTCGATCCCTCCTACGAGCAGTACTTC
J gene: TRBJ2-7
V gene: TRBV9
D gene: .
clone size: .

CDR3 protein: CASSLVRGYEQYF
CDR3 DNA: TGTGCCAGCAGCTTAGTTCGAGGCTACGAGCAGTACTTC
J gene: TRBJ2-7
V gene: TRBV11-2
D gene: .
clone size: many

CDR3 protein: CASSSGGSSYEQYF
CDR3 DNA: TGTGCCAGCTCTTCGGGCGGGTCCTCCTACGAGCAGTACTTC
J gene: TRBJ2-7
V gene: TRBV18
D gene: .
clone size: many

CDR3 protein: CASSLDPGNEQFF
CDR3 DNA: TGCGCCAGCAGCCTCGACCCAGGGAATGAGCAGTTCTTC
J gene: TRBJ2-1
V gene: TRBV5-1
D gene: .
clone size: many

CDR3 protein: CSARVGAGDYNEQFF
CDR3 DNA: TGCAGTGCTAGAGTCGGAGCGGGAGACTACAATGAGCAGTTCTTC
J gene: TRBJ2-1
V gene: TRBV20-1
D gene: TRBD2
clone size: many

CDR3 protein: CASRPTGDRDTYEQYF
CDR3 DNA: TGTGCCAGCCGACCCACCGGGGACAGGGACACCTACGAGCAGTACTTC
J gene: TRBJ2-7
V gene: TRBV2
D gene: TRBD1
clone size: many

CDR3 protein: CASSPSPQGGGQPQHF
CDR3 DNA: TGCGCCAGCAGCCCTTCACCCCAGGGCGGAGGTCAGCCCCAGCATTTT
J gene: TRBJ1-5
V gene: TRBV5-1
D gene: .
clone size: few

CDR3 protein: CASSEFGQATGTEAFF
CDR3 DNA: TGCGCCAGCAGTGAGTTCGGACAGGCAACTGGGACTGAAGCTTTCTTT
J gene: TRBJ1-1
V gene: TRBV10-1
D gene: TRBD1
clone size: .

CDR3 protein: CASTPAGEQPQHF
CDR3 DNA: TGTGCCAGCACCCCAGCGGGGGAACAGCCCCAGCATTTT
J gene: TRBJ1-5
V gene: TRBV12-3/TRBV12-4
D gene: .
clone size: .

CDR3 protein: CAIRAGGLETQYF
CDR3 DNA: TGTGCCATAAGGGCCGGAGGGCTAGAGACCCAGTACTTC
J gene: TRBJ2-5
V gene: TRBV10-3
D gene: .
clone size: .